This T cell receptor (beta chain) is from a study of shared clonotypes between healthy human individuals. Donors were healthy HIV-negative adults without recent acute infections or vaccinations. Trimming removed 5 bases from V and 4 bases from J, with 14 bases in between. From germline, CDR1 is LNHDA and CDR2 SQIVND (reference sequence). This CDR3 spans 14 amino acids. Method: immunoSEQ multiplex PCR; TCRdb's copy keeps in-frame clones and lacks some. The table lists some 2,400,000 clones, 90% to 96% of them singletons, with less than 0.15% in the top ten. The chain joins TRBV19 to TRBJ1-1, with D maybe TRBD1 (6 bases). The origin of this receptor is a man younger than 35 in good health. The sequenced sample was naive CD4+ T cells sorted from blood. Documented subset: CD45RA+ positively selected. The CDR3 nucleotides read TGTGCCAGTAGTGTGGCAGGGGTGAGCACTGAAGCTTTCTTT. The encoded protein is CASSVAGVSTEAFF. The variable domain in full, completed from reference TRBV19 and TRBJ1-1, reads DGGITQSPKYLFRKEGQNVTLSCEQNLNHDAMYWYRQDPGQGLRLIYYSQIVNDFQKGDIAEGYSVSREKKESFPLTVTSAQKNPTAFYLCASSVAGVSTEAFFGQGTRLTVV.